One and the same sample provided the 2 T cell receptor beta chains below, sequenced in a study of CD8+ T cells in alopecia areata. Treatment: oral pan-JAK inhibitor, 5-10 mg twice daily. RNA, once extracted, was reverse transcribed into cDNA for use as the sequencing template. Produced via immunoSEQ multiplex PCR; TCRdb's table is partial and in-frame only. The sample has 150,000 to 200,000 clones, around three fifths seen once. Sequenced here: CD4+ T cells sorted from blood, sampled between weeks 47 and 50, from a patient treated with tofacitinib. Source of these receptors: a human donor with alopecia areata.

The rearrangement uses TRBV30 and TRBJ2-1; TRBD2 agrees at 13 bases. The V gene's germline CDR1 is GTSNPN and CDR2 SVGIG (reference sequence). The CDR3 is made up of 16 amino acids. Trimming took 2 bases from V and 1 from J; bases not matched to a gene: 2. The CDR3 region is CAWSRGLAGSYNEQFF. The DNA for the CDR3 is TGTGCCTGGAGTAGGGGACTAGCGGGGTCCTACAATGAGCAGTTCTTC.

The chain uses TRBV7-3 and TRBJ1-1; unclear D gene. The CDR3 length is 14 residues. V lost 5 bases to trimming and J lost 5 bases, with 15 bases between them. Germline V gives CDR1 SGHTA, CDR2 FQGTGA. The CDR3 DNA follows: TGTGCCAGCAGCCCCGAGCGGGGTTCTACTGAAGCTTTCTTT. It translates to CASSPERGSTEAFF.